The clone carrying this T cell receptor (beta chain) was found many times. The antigen is unknown. It was considered stable Graves' hyperthyroidism when ophthalmopathy did not progress within 18 months. CDR3 length equals 14 residues. Per the germline V gene, CDR1 is MDHEN and CDR2 is SYDVKM. Trimming stripped 5 bases from V and 1 base from J, with 12 bases between. Template material for amplifying TCR beta CDR3 regions consisted of RNA transcripts. Initially, a first-round RT-PCR of the TCR CDR3 employed the HTBI primer set. TCRdb reanalysed the multiplex PCR reads using MiXCR and keeps one entry per CDR3 protein. This table has a few hundred thousand distinct CDR3 sequences, around 20% appearing once. The data were taken from a study of T cells in Graves' hyperthyroidism and ophthalmopathy. Overall study findings and caveats: Most thyroid clonotypes expanded above 0.001 were also detected in blood.

The chain is built from TRBV28 and TRBJ2-7; D is perhaps TRBD1 (6 bases). The TCR sequence derives from a woman aged 45-60 years with Graves' hyperthyroidism. The specimen was blood. The DNA for the CDR3 is TGTGCCAGCAGTAAGACAGGTCCGTCCTACGAGCAGTACTTC. Its protein is CASSKTGPSYEQYF.